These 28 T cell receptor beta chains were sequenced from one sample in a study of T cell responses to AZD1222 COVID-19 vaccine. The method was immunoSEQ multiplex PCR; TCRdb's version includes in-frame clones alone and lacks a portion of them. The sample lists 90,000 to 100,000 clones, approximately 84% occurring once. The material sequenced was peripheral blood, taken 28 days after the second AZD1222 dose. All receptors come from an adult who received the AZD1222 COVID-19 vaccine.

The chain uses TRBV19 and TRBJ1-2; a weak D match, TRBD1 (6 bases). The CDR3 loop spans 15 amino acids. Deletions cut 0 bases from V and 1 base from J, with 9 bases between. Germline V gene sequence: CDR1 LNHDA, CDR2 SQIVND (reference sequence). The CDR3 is CASSIDWTVNYGYTF. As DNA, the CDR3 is TGTGCCAGTAGTATAGATTGGACAGTTAACTATGGCTACACCTTC.

This chain's CDR3 is CASSRTMDGPWETQYF. The CDR3 nucleotides read TGTGCCAGCAGCCGGACAATGGACGGGCCCTGGGAGACCCAGTACTTC. This chain links TRBV7-6 with TRBJ2-5; a weak D match, TRBD1 (5 bases). Germline CDR1 and CDR2: SGHVS and FNYEAQ. The V end was cut by 5 bases, the J end by 5 bases, with 21 bases between. The CDR3 covers 16 residues.

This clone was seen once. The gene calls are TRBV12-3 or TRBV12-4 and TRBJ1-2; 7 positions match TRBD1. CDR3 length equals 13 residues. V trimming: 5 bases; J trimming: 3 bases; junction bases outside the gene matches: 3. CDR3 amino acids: CASSPGTDYGYTF. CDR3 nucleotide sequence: TGTGCCAGCAGTCCCGGGACAGACTATGGCTACACCTTC.

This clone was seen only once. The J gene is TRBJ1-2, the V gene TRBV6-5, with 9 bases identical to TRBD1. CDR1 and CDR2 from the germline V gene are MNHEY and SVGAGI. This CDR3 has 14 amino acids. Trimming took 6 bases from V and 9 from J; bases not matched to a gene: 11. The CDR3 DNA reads TGTGCCAGCAGGGGTTCGGGACAGGGTGTGAGCTACACCTTC. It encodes CASRGSGQGVSYTF.

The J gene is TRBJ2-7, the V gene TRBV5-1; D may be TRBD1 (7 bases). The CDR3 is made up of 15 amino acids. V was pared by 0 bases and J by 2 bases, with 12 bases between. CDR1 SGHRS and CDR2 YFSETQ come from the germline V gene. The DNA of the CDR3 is TGCGCCAGCAGCTTGGGGGCAGGGGGGCCCTACGAGCAGTACTTC. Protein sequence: CASSLGAGGPYEQYF.

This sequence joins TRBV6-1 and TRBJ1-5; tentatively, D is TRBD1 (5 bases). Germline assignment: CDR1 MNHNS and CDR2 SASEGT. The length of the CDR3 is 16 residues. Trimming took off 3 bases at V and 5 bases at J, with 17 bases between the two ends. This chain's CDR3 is CASSEIRGSGHQPQHF. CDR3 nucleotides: TGTGCCAGCAGTGAGATAAGGGGATCGGGGCATCAGCCCCAGCATTTT.

In DNA, the CDR3 is TGTGCCAGCAGGGAACGACAGCCCTACGAGCAGTACTTC. Its translation: CASRERQPYEQYF. The chain links TRBV2 to TRBJ2-7; D may be TRBD1 (5 bases). In germline, CDR1 is SNHLY, CDR2 FYNNEI. Trimming pared 6 bases from V and 2 bases from J, leaving 11 bases between. The length of the CDR3 is 13 residues.

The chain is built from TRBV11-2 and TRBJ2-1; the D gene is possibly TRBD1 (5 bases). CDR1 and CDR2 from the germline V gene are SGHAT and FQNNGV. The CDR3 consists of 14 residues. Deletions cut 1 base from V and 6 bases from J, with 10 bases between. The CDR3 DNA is TGTGCCAGCAGCTTAGTTCGCAGGGTCAATGAGCAGTTCTTC. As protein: CASSLVRRVNEQFF.

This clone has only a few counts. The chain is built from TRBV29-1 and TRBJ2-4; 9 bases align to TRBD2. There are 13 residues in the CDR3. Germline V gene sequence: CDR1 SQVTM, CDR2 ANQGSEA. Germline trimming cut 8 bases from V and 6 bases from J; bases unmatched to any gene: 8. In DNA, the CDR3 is TGCAGCACACAGGGGACTAGCCCAAACATTCAGTACTTC. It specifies CSTQGTSPNIQYF.

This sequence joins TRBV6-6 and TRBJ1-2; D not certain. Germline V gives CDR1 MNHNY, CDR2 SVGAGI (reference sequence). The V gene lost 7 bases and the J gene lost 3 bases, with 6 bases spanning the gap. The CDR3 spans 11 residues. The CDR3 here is CASTEDYGYTF. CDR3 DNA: TGTGCCAGCACGGAGGACTATGGCTACACCTTC.

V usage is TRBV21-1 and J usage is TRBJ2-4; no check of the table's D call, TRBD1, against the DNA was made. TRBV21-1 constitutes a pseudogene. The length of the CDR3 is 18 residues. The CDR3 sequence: CASIKDRGSLLAKNIQYF. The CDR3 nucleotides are TGTGCCAGCATCAAAGACAGGGGATCGCTCCTAGCCAAAAACATTCAGTACTTC.

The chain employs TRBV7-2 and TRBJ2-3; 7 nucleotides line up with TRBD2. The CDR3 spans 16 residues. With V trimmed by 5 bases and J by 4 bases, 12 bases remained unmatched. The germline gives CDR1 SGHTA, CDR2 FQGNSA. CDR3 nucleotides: TGTGCCAGCAGCCCCAGAGTGGGAGGGCCGTCAGATACGCAGTATTTT. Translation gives CASSPRVGGPSDTQYF. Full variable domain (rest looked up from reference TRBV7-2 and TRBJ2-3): GAGVSQSPSNKVTEKGKDVELRCDPISGHTALYWYRQSLGQGLEFLIYFQGNSAPDKSGLPSDRFSAERTGGSVSTLTIQRTQQEDSAVYLCASSPRVGGPSDTQYFGPGTRLTVL.

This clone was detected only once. The CDR3 loop is CASTKRGDQPQHF. The DNA of the CDR3 is TGTGCCAGCACCAAGCGGGGAGATCAGCCCCAGCATTTT. The chain employs TRBV12-3 or TRBV12-4 and TRBJ1-5; D is unclear. V lost 7 bases, J lost 5 bases, and 12 bases lay in between. The CDR3 spans 13 residues.

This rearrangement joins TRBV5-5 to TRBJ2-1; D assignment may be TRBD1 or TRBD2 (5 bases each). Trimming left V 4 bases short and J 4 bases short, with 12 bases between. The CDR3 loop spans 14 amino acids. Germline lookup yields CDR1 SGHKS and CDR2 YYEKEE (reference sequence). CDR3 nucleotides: TGTGCCAGCAGCCCCCGGGACGGATACAATGAGCAGTTCTTC. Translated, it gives CASSPRDGYNEQFF.

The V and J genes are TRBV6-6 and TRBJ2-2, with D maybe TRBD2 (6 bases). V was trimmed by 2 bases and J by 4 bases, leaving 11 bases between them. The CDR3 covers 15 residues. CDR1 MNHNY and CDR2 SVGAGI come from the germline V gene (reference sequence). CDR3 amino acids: CASSYAGGPTGELFF. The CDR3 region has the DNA TGTGCCAGCAGTTACGCCGGGGGTCCCACCGGGGAGCTGTTTTTT.

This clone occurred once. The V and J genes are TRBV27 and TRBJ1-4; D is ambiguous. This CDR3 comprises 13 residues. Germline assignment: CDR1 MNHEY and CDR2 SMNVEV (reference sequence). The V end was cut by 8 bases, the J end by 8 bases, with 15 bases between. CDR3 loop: CASGLEREEKLFF. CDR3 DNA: TGTGCCAGCGGACTTGAGAGGGAGGAAAAACTGTTTTTT.

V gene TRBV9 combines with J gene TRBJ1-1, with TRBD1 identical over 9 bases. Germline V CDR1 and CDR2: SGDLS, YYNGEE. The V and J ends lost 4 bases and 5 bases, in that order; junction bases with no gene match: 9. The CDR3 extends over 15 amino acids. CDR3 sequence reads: CASSTRTGAGTEAFF. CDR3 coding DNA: TGTGCCAGCAGCACCAGGACAGGGGCGGGGACTGAAGCTTTCTTT.

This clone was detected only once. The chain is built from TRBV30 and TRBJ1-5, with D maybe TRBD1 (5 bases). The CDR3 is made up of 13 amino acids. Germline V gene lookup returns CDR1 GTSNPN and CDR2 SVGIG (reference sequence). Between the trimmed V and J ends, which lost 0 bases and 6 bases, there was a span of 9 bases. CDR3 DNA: TGTGCCTGGAGTGTTCAGGGTACTCAGCCCCAGCATTTT. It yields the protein CAWSVQGTQPQHF.

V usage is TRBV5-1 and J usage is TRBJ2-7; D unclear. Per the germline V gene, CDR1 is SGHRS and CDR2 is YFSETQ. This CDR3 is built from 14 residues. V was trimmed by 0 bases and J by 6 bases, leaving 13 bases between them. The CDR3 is CASSLEPASGEQYF. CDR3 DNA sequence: TGCGCCAGCAGCTTGGAGCCAGCCTCAGGCGAGCAGTACTTC.

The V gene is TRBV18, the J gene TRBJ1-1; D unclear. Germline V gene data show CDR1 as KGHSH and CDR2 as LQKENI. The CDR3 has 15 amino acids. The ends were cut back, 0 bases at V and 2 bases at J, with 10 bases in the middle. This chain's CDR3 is CASSPPRGRNTEAFF. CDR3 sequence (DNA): TGTGCCAGCTCACCACCGAGAGGCAGAAACACTGAAGCTTTCTTT. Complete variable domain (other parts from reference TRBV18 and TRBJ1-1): NAGVMQNPRHLVRRRGQEARLRCSPMKGHSHVYWYRQLPEEGLKFMVYLQKENIIDESGMPKERFSAEFPKEGPSILRIQQVVRGDSAAYFCASSPPRGRNTEAFFGQGTRLTVV.

The CDR3: CASSDRGKLFF. Written as DNA, the CDR3 is TGTGCCAGCAGCGACAGAGGGAAACTGTTTTTT. The chain is built from TRBV7-9 and TRBJ1-4; D might be TRBD1 (5 bases). This CDR3 comprises 11 residues. CDR1 is SEHNR and CDR2 is FQNEAQ in the germline V gene (reference sequence). V was clipped by 5 bases and J by 11 bases, with 9 bases between them.

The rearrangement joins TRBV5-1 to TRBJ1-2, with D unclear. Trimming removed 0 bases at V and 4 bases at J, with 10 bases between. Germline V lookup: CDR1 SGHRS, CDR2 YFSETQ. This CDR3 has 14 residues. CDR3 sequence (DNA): TGCGCCAGCAGCTTGGGTTCACTCTCCTATGGCTACACCTTC. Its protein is CASSLGSLSYGYTF. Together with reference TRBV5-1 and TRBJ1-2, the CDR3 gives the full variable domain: KAGVTQTPRYLIKTRGQQVTLSCSPISGHRSVSWYQQTPGQGLQFLFEYFSETQRNKGNFPGRFSGRQFSNSRSEMNVSTLELGDSALYLCASSLGSLSYGYTFGSGTRLTVV.

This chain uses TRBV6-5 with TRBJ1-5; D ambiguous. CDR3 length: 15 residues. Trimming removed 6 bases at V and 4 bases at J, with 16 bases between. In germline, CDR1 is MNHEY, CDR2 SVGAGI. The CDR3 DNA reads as TGTGCCAGCAGCCCCCCCGGGGTAGGAAATCAGCCCCAGCATTTT. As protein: CASSPPGVGNQPQHF.

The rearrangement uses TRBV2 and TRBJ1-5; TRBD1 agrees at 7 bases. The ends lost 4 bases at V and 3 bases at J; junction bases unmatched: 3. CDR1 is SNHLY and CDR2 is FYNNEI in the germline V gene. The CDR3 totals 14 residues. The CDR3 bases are TGTGCCAGCAGTGGGGACAGTCCCAATCAGCCCCAGCATTTT. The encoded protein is CASSGDSPNQPQHF.

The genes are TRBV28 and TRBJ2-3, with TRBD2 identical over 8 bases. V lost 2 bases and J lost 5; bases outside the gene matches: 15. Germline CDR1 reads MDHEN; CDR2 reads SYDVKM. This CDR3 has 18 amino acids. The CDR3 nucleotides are TGTGCCAGCAGTTTAACTACCGGGGGGGGGTCCGGGAGAGATACGCAGTATTTT. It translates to CASSLTTGGGSGRDTQYF.

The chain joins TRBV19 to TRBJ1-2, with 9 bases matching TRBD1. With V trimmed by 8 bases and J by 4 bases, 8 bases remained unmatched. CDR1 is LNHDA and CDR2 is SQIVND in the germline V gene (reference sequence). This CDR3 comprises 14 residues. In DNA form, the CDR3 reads TGTGCCAGTGGGGGGACAGGGAGTTTCTATGGCTACACCTTC. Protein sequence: CASGGTGSFYGYTF.

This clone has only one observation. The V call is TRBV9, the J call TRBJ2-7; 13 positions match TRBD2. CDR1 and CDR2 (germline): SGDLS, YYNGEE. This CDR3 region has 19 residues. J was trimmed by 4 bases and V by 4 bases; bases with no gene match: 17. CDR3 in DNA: TGTGCCAGCAGCAACCTACAGGACCCGGGACTAGCGGGGCCATACGAGCAGTACTTC. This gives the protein CASSNLQDPGLAGPYEQYF.

CDR3 protein: CASSQNHITNTEAFF. For the CDR3, the DNA is TGTGCCAGCAGCCAAAACCACATAACCAATACTGAAGCTTTCTTT. The chain uses TRBV3-1 (or the pseudogene TRBV3-2) and TRBJ1-1; no clear D. CDR1 and CDR2 (germline): LGHDT, YNNKEL (reference sequence). Between the trimmed V and J ends, which lost 2 bases and 5 bases, there was a span of 15 bases. The CDR3 runs 15 residues.